One and the same sample provided the 25 T cell receptor beta chains below, sequenced in a study of CD8 T cells in Susac syndrome. Roughly 0.45 to 1 ug RNA was reverse transcribed with random hexamers. TCRdb reprocessed the immunoSEQ multiplex PCR reads with MiXCR, giving one entry per CDR3 protein. This sample has fewer than 85,000 distinct CDR3 sequences, with around 94% found just once. The sequenced sample consisted of CD8+ T cells from PBMCs. These receptors all come from a human donor with Susac syndrome.

The V gene is TRBV12-3 or TRBV12-4, the J gene TRBJ2-7; a possible D gene is TRBD2 (6 bases). The CDR3 is 12 residues long. V was shortened by 6 bases and J by 4 bases, with 10 bases between the two germline ends. Here the CDR3 DNA reads TGTGCCAGCAGGGAGGGGTTGTACGAGCAGTACTTC. It codes for CASREGLYEQYF.

J is TRBJ2-1 and V is TRBV7-6, with 14 bases fitting TRBD2. The germline CDR1 and CDR2 sequences are SGHVS and FNYEAQ. The V gene end was trimmed by 5 bases and the J gene end by 5 bases; junction bases not matched to a gene: 5. The length of the CDR3 is 16 residues. The CDR3 DNA sequence: TGTGCCAGCAGCCCTTCGACTAGCGGGGGGGACAATGAGCAGTTCTTC. Protein sequence: CASSPSTSGGDNEQFF.

CDR3 DNA sequence: TGTGCCAGCAGCTTAGAGGGGGCGACTTTCTTT. Amino acid sequence: CASSLEGATFF. This chain links TRBV7-9 with TRBJ1-1; 7 bases align to TRBD1. The V and J ends lost 1 base and 12 bases, in that order; junction bases with no gene match: 2. This CDR3 comprises 11 residues. Looked up from germline, CDR1 is SEHNR and CDR2 is FQNEAQ (reference sequence).

This clonotype was seen more than once but under ten times. The V gene is TRBV6-1, the J gene TRBJ2-7; 10 bases align to TRBD2. The CDR3 is 15 amino acids. Germline CDR1 MNHNS, CDR2 SASEGT. Unmatched junction bases numbered 7, after V lost 2 bases and J lost 6 bases. The CDR3 coding sequence is TGTGCCAGCAGTGAAATCCTAGCGGGGGCCACCGAGCAGTACTTC. Its protein is CASSEILAGATEQYF.

The chain is built from TRBV7-9 and TRBJ1-2, with D tentatively TRBD1 (6 bases). From germline, CDR1 is SEHNR and CDR2 FQNEAQ (reference sequence). The CDR3 contains 15 residues. The V gene lost 3 bases and the J gene lost 2 bases, with 13 bases spanning the gap. DNA for the CDR3: TGTGCCAGCAGCTTTACGGACAGACCGAACTATGGCTACACCTTC. Its translation: CASSFTDRPNYGYTF.

This CDR3 is CASGLLNNEQFF. CDR3 in DNA: TGTGCCAGCGGACTCCTTAACAATGAGCAGTTCTTC. The chain combines TRBV3-1 with TRBJ2-1; D possibly corresponds to TRBD2 (5 bases). The CDR3 contains 12 residues. V lost 8 bases and J lost 5, with 10 bases in between. Looked up from germline, CDR1 is LGHDT and CDR2 is YNNKEL (reference sequence).

The CDR3 sequence: CSARDGQASNSPLHF. The CDR3 coding sequence is TGCAGTGCTAGGGACGGACAGGCCTCAAATTCACCCCTCCACTTT. The V gene is TRBV20-1, the J gene TRBJ1-6; 7 bases match TRBD1. V lost 3 bases to trimming and J lost 7 bases; unmatched junction nucleotides: 9. From germline, CDR1 is DFQATT and CDR2 SNEGSKA (reference sequence). The CDR3 contains 15 residues.

The rearrangement uses TRBV5-4 and TRBJ1-6; TRBD1 might be the D (6 bases). CDR3 length: 17 amino acids. Germline assignment: CDR1 SGHNT and CDR2 YYREEE (reference sequence). Trimming took off 3 bases at V and 0 bases at J, with 13 bases between the two ends. The CDR3, as DNA: TGTGCCAGCAGCTGGGGGGGGCTGAGCTCCTATAATTCACCCCTCCACTTT. This gives the protein CASSWGGLSSYNSPLHF.

This clonotype was detected only once. The J gene is TRBJ1-1, the V gene TRBV19; D possibly corresponds to TRBD1 (5 bases). The germline CDR1 and CDR2 sequences are LNHDA and SQIVND (reference sequence). Trimming took 3 bases from V and 3 from J, leaving 14 bases between them. The CDR3 contains 15 residues. The CDR3 DNA reads as TGTGCCAGTAGTATCCTCGCAGGGAGGTACACTGAAGCTTTCTTT. Translation gives CASSILAGRYTEAFF.

The gene calls are TRBV7-9 and TRBJ2-5, with D tentatively TRBD1 (7 bases). Germline lookup yields CDR1 SEHNR and CDR2 FQNEAQ (reference sequence). The CDR3 totals 13 residues. With 5 bases removed from V and 4 bases from J, the gap between germline ends came to 11 bases. The CDR3 sequence: CASSRQGGETQYF. In DNA form, the CDR3 reads TGTGCCAGCAGCCGACAGGGAGGAGAGACCCAGTACTTC. Complete variable domain (other parts from reference TRBV7-9 and TRBJ2-5): DTGVSQNPRHKITKRGQNVTFRCDPISEHNRLYWYRQTLGQGPEFLTYFQNEAQLEKSRLLSDRFSAERPKGSFSTLEIQRTEQGDSAMYLCASSRQGGETQYFGPGTRLLVL.

The chain couples TRBV20-1 to TRBJ2-3; D might be TRBD2 (7 bases). Germline CDR1 and CDR2: DFQATT and SNEGSKA (reference sequence). The CDR3 is made up of 13 amino acids. CDR3 nucleotide sequence: TGCAGCCAGGGGCGGGAGACCACAGATACGCAGTATTTT. As protein: CSQGRETTDTQYF.

V usage is TRBV5-4 and J usage is TRBJ1-1, with D possibly matching TRBD1 (6 bases). This CDR3 has 15 amino acids. Germline lookup yields CDR1 SGHNT and CDR2 YYREEE (reference sequence). With 0 bases removed from V and 0 bases from J, the gap between germline ends came to 9 bases. The chain's CDR3 is CASSLVQGLNTEAFF. CDR3 DNA: TGTGCCAGCAGCTTGGTGCAGGGGCTGAACACTGAAGCTTTCTTT.

This clonotype came up once. J is TRBJ1-3 and V is TRBV4-1; 7 bases match TRBD1. The trim removed 3 bases at V and 3 bases at J, leaving 8 bases unmatched. This CDR3 contains 16 residues. Per germline, CDR1 MGHRA and CDR2 YSYEKL. CDR3 nucleotide sequence: TGCGCCAGCAGCCACCAGGACAGGAGAGATGGAAACACCATATATTTT. Translation: CASSHQDRRDGNTIYF.

The chain recombines TRBV10-3 with TRBJ1-2; 8 nucleotides line up with TRBD1. Germline lookup yields CDR1 ENHRY and CDR2 SYGVKD. The V and J ends lost 11 bases and 3 bases, in that order; junction bases with no gene match: 2. The CDR3 runs to 11 residues. The CDR3 reads CALQGDYGYTF. In DNA form, the CDR3 reads TGTGCCCTACAGGGGGACTATGGCTACACCTTC.

This clonotype was detected only once. The chain joins TRBV9 to TRBJ2-2, with TRBD1 matching 7 bases. The J segment lost 0 bases and the V segment lost 4 bases, leaving 6 bases of the junction unmatched. Germline V lookup: CDR1 SGDLS, CDR2 YYNGEE. This CDR3 is 16 amino acids long. The CDR3 DNA follows: TGTGCCAGCAGCACTCGGGACAGCGCGAACACCGGGGAGCTGTTTTTT. As protein: CASSTRDSANTGELFF.

The genes are TRBV20-1 and TRBJ2-7; tentative D call: TRBD1 (6 bases). Trimming pared 0 bases from V and 3 bases from J, leaving 12 bases between. The CDR3 sequence is 14 residues long. Germline assignment: CDR1 DFQATT and CDR2 SNEGSKA (reference sequence). The CDR3 bases are TGCAGTGCTAGAGACTGGACAGCCGACTACGAGCAGTACTTC. This translates into CSARDWTADYEQYF.

This rearrangement joins TRBV25-1 to TRBJ2-7; unclear D gene. The germline V gene has CDR1 MGHDK and CDR2 SYGVNS. V dropped 3 bases and J dropped 4 bases, with 10 bases sitting between them. The CDR3 covers 13 residues. CDR3 in DNA: TGTGCCAGCAGTGATCGGTCCCCTTACGAGCAGTACTTC. Protein product: CASSDRSPYEQYF.

V gene TRBV7-9 combines with J gene TRBJ2-7, with 7 positions matching TRBD2. The CDR3 totals 13 residues. The V segment lost 5 bases and the J segment 6 bases; nucleotides outside the gene matches: 7. The germline gives CDR1 SEHNR, CDR2 FQNEAQ (reference sequence). CDR3 in amino acids: CASSPGGSIEQYF. CDR3 nucleotides: TGTGCCAGCAGCCCCGGGGGGAGTATCGAGCAGTACTTC.

CDR3 sequence: CASNPGAASNEQYF. CDR3 bases: TGTGCCAGCAACCCTGGGGCAGCCAGTAACGAGCAGTACTTC. The V and J genes are TRBV6-2 or TRBV6-3 and TRBJ2-7, with D perhaps matching TRBD1 (5 bases). V lost 7 bases to trimming and J lost 5 bases, with 18 bases between them. CDR1 and CDR2 (germline): MNHEY, SVGEGT. This CDR3 has 14 amino acids.

This clonotype appeared once. V is TRBV6-1 and J is TRBJ2-3; 8 nucleotides match TRBD1. V lost 6 bases and J lost 3; bases outside the gene matches: 17. The germline CDR1 and CDR2 sequences are MNHNS and SASEGT. The CDR3 is made up of 18 amino acids. CDR3 protein: CASRQKRTGKERTDTQYF. CDR3 DNA sequence: TGTGCCAGCAGACAGAAACGGACAGGGAAGGAGAGGACAGATACGCAGTATTTT.

CDR3 in amino acids: CASSSSGGRDSNQPQHF. CDR3 sequence (DNA): TGTGCCAGCAGTTCATCGGGGGGGCGGGACAGCAATCAGCCCCAGCATTTT. The chain combines TRBV16 with TRBJ1-5; D possibly corresponds to TRBD1 (6 bases). This CDR3 region has 17 residues. With 6 bases removed from V and 1 base from J, the gap between germline ends came to 19 bases. Germline CDR1 reads KGHSY; CDR2 reads FQNENV.

This rearrangement joins TRBV9 to TRBJ1-6; D call uncertain. The V and J ends lost 0 bases and 6 bases respectively, with 7 bases between them. Looked up from germline, CDR1 is SGDLS and CDR2 is YYNGEE. This CDR3 spans 14 amino acids. CDR3 sequence: CASSVGATNSPLHF. DNA for the CDR3: TGTGCCAGCAGCGTAGGGGCAACTAATTCACCCCTCCACTTT.

V usage is TRBV6-5 and J usage is TRBJ2-7, with D perhaps TRBD1 (5 bases). This CDR3 has 13 amino acids. V lost 2 bases and J lost 0, with 5 bases in between. CDR1 is MNHEY and CDR2 is SVGAGI in the germline V gene. The CDR3 coding sequence is TGTGCCAGCAGTTACCAGGGCTCCTACGAGCAGTACTTC. This codes for CASSYQGSYEQYF.

This clonotype was found once. The chain uses TRBV11-2 and TRBJ2-7, with TRBD2 identical over 7 bases. V lost 8 bases and J lost 0; bases outside the gene matches: 4. This CDR3 spans 13 amino acids. The V gene's germline CDR1 is SGHAT and CDR2 FQNNGV. The CDR3 protein is CASWGGSSYEQYF. As DNA, the CDR3 is TGTGCCAGCTGGGGGGGGAGCTCCTACGAGCAGTACTTC.

The chain is built from TRBV7-9 and TRBJ2-7, with 8 positions matching TRBD2. CDR3 length equals 14 residues. Germline CDR1 reads SEHNR; CDR2 reads FQNEAQ (reference sequence). The V segment lost 7 bases and the J segment 6 bases; nucleotides outside the gene matches: 11. The CDR3 coding sequence is TGTGCCAGCACGGGAAAGAGCGGGGGAGGCGAGCAGTACTTC. It translates to CASTGKSGGGEQYF.